The 18 T cell receptor beta chains in this list originate from one sample, sequenced in a study of technical replicates of blood from a handful of donors. Clones were sequenced by immunoSEQ multiplex PCR, and TCRdb holds only the in-frame ones, with some missing. Here the sample spans around 80,000 clones, about 98% being singletons. What was sequenced was T cells isolated from PBMCs. The receptors shown here come from a human donor in good health.

V gene TRBV5-1 combines with J gene TRBJ2-7, with a tentative D call TRBD1 (6 bases). The CDR3 runs 14 residues. Germline CDR1 reads SGHRS; CDR2 reads YFSETQ. Between the trimmed V and J ends, which lost 3 bases and 5 bases, there was a span of 15 bases. Here the CDR3 reads CASSYGRGRDEQYF. CDR3 DNA sequence: TGCGCCAGCAGCTACGGCAGGGGAAGAGACGAGCAGTACTTC.

The rearrangement joins TRBV28 to TRBJ2-7; 7 nucleotides agree with TRBD2. Germline V CDR1 and CDR2: MDHEN, SYDVKM. The V gene end was trimmed by 7 bases and the J gene end by 2 bases; junction bases not matched to a gene: 11. The CDR3 consists of 15 residues. The chain's CDR3 is CASTPSGKITYEQYF. The CDR3 DNA reads TGTGCCAGCACCCCAAGCGGGAAAATTACCTACGAGCAGTACTTC.

The rearrangement links TRBV5-1 to TRBJ2-3; 8 nucleotides line up with TRBD2. V was pared by 7 bases and J by 0 bases, with 7 bases of the junction left unmatched. The CDR3 loop spans 15 amino acids. Germline V gene data show CDR1 as SGHRS and CDR2 as YFSETQ. CDR3 DNA: TGCGCCAGCGCTCGGCTAGCGGGTAGCACAGATACGCAGTATTTT. This encodes CASARLAGSTDTQYF.

The chain couples TRBV29-1 to TRBJ2-3; D remains ambiguous. The CDR3 runs 14 residues. Per the germline V gene, CDR1 is SQVTM and CDR2 is ANQGSEA. V was trimmed by 6 bases and J by 0 bases, leaving 13 bases between them. The CDR3 DNA reads TGCAGCGTCTGGCGGCAGTCTAGCACAGATACGCAGTATTTT. Translation: CSVWRQSSTDTQYF.

This CDR3 is CASSTTGTGLGEQYF. In DNA, the CDR3 is TGTGCCAGTAGTACTACCGGGACAGGGTTGGGAGAGCAGTACTTC. The rearrangement uses TRBV19 and TRBJ2-7; 9 bases fit TRBD1. The CDR3 is 15 residues long. Germline V CDR1 and CDR2: LNHDA, SQIVND (reference sequence). Trimming removed 4 bases from V and 7 bases from J; junction bases left unmatched: 11.

Only one count was recorded for this clone. V is TRBV6-1 and J is TRBJ2-2; no definite D call. Trimming left V 2 bases short and J 0 bases short, with 10 bases between. The CDR3 extends over 16 amino acids. CDR1 is MNHNS and CDR2 is SASEGT in the germline V gene. CDR3 nucleotide sequence: TGTGCCAGCAGTGAATGGGTAGAGGCGAACACCGGGGAGCTGTTTTTT. Residues: CASSEWVEANTGELFF.

This chain's CDR3 is CASSIGPGPNTEAFF. The CDR3 DNA reads TGTGCCAGTAGTATTGGACCAGGGCCGAACACTGAAGCTTTCTTT. V usage is TRBV19 and J usage is TRBJ1-1; D perhaps matches TRBD1 (5 bases). Germline V gives CDR1 LNHDA, CDR2 SQIVND (reference sequence). This CDR3 contains 15 residues. Trimming stripped 3 bases from V and 1 base from J, with 12 bases between.

The chain is built from TRBV18 and TRBJ1-1; no clear D gene. Trimming stripped 4 bases from V and 0 bases from J, with 9 bases between. The CDR3 sequence is 14 residues long. Germline assignment: CDR1 KGHSH and CDR2 LQKENI. The CDR3 loop reads CASSLTSVNTEAFF. The CDR3 DNA reads TGTGCCAGCTCACTAACCTCAGTGAACACTGAAGCTTTCTTT.

This rearrangement joins TRBV2 to TRBJ2-5, with D possibly matching TRBD1 (6 bases). Per germline, CDR1 SNHLY and CDR2 FYNNEI. Trimming removed 3 bases from V and 1 base from J, with 9 bases in between. There are 14 residues in the CDR3. The chain's CDR3 is CASSDRTAQETQYF. CDR3 nucleotides: TGTGCCAGCAGTGACCGGACAGCCCAAGAGACCCAGTACTTC.

CDR3 in DNA: TGTGCAAGTCGCTTACTTTATAGGGGGACAGGGCATGTCAACGAGCAGTACTTC. It translates to CASRLLYRGTGHVNEQYF. This chain joins TRBV12-2 and TRBJ2-7; the tabulated D call, TRBD1, remains unverified against the DNA. TRBV12-2 is reported as a pseudogene. The CDR3 contains 18 residues.

The V call is TRBV4-2, the J call TRBJ2-2; 7 nucleotides match TRBD2. CDR3 length: 15 amino acids. Germline values: CDR1 LGHNA, CDR2 YNFKEQ. The junction had 0 bases not matched to a gene; V was cut back by 1 base and J by 1 base. CDR3 sequence reads: CASSQAGGNTGELFF. CDR3 nucleotides: TGTGCCAGCAGCCAAGCGGGGGGGAACACCGGGGAGCTGTTTTTT.

The chain links TRBV7-6 to TRBJ2-5; TRBD2 might be the D (6 bases). CDR3 length: 15 residues. The V gene lost 2 bases and the J gene lost 0 bases, with 10 bases spanning the gap. Germline CDR1 SGHVS, CDR2 FNYEAQ. CDR3 nucleotide sequence: TGTGCCAGCAGCTTATGGGACTCATACCAAGAGACCCAGTACTTC. It specifies CASSLWDSYQETQYF.

V gene TRBV6-5 combines with J gene TRBJ2-6, with D possibly matching TRBD1 (5 bases). This CDR3 comprises 14 residues. V lost 8 bases and J 4 bases, leaving 12 bases between the germline ends. Per germline, CDR1 MNHEY and CDR2 SVGAGI. The CDR3 nucleotides read TGTGCCAGCTCCCGTGGGGCGGGGGCCAACGTCCTGACTTTC. Protein: CASSRGAGANVLTF.

V and J are TRBV18 and TRBJ2-4, with D unresolved. The germline V gene encodes CDR1 KGHSH and CDR2 LQKENI. The CDR3 runs 15 residues. Trimming pared 0 bases from V and 0 bases from J, leaving 6 bases between. CDR3 sequence (DNA): TGTGCCAGCTCACCACCAGAGTTAGCCAAAAACATTCAGTACTTC. This gives the protein CASSPPELAKNIQYF. Full variable domain (missing parts from reference TRBV18 and TRBJ2-4): NAGVMQNPRHLVRRRGQEARLRCSPMKGHSHVYWYRQLPEEGLKFMVYLQKENIIDESGMPKERFSAEFPKEGPSILRIQQVVRGDSAAYFCASSPPELAKNIQYFGAGTRLSVL.

V and J are TRBV4-1 and TRBJ2-3; TRBD1 matches 9 bases. The CDR3 is made up of 17 amino acids. The V gene end was trimmed by 3 bases and the J gene end by 3 bases; junction bases not matched to a gene: 10. CDR1 and CDR2 from the germline V gene are MGHRA and YSYEKL. The CDR3 coding sequence is TGCGCCAGCAGCCATTTCGGCGACGGACAGGGGACAGATACGCAGTATTTT. It specifies CASSHFGDGQGTDTQYF.

This chain joins TRBV11-2 and TRBJ2-3, with 9 bases lining up with TRBD2. Germline V gene data show CDR1 as SGHAT and CDR2 as FQNNGV. V lost 2 bases, J lost 6 bases, and 3 bases stayed unmatched. The CDR3 runs to 14 residues. The CDR3 coding sequence is TGTGCCAGCAGCTTAAGCGGGAGGTGGGATACGCAGTATTTT. It codes for CASSLSGRWDTQYF.

The chain employs TRBV7-6 and TRBJ1-6, with a possible D match to TRBD1 (5 bases). Per germline, CDR1 SGHVS and CDR2 FNYEAQ. V was trimmed by 4 bases and J by 6 bases, leaving 13 bases between them. CDR3 length: 15 residues. The CDR3 coding sequence is TGTGCCAGCAGCTCAACCACAGGACCTAATTCACCCCTCCACTTT. It encodes CASSSTTGPNSPLHF.

The chain uses TRBV4-2 and TRBJ2-1; D gene uncertain. Trimming pared 0 bases from V and 7 bases from J, leaving 10 bases between. CDR3 length: 14 amino acids. Germline lookup yields CDR1 LGHNA and CDR2 YNFKEQ. The CDR3 protein is CASSQDRPTNEQFF. CDR3 bases: TGTGCCAGCAGCCAAGATAGGCCGACAAATGAGCAGTTCTTC.